Shown below are 17 T cell receptor beta chains from a single sample sequenced in a study of vaccination effects on CD4 cells after COVID-19. Sequencing was preceded by expansion of antigen-specific CD4+ T cells with viral peptide pools in the ViraFEST assay. Investigators separated out CD4+ T cells once approximately 10 days of culture had passed. Testing of the vaccine recipients showed negative nucleocapsid antibodies and no prior SARS-CoV-2 infection. Their antigens are not known. Measured with immunoSEQ multiplex PCR; TCRdb has only the in-frame clones, and not every one. The profile covers tens of thousands of clones, with approximately 76% appearing a single time and roughly 2.8% taken by the ten largest. This specimen consisted of CD4+ T cells from PBMCs cultured with HCoV-NL63 spike peptides, obtained before COVID-19 vaccination. These receptors originate from a human donor who received a COVID-19 vaccine.

This chain connects TRBV18 to TRBJ1-6, with 9 bases aligning to TRBD1. Germline lookup yields CDR1 KGHSH and CDR2 LQKENI. The CDR3 extends over 16 amino acids. J lost 5 bases, V lost 3 bases, and 5 bases had no gene match. CDR3 DNA: TGTGCCAGCTCACCTACCCGGGACAGGGATAATTCACCCCTCCACTTT. It codes for CASSPTRDRDNSPLHF.

This chain uses TRBV10-3 with TRBJ2-2; TRBD2 agrees at 12 bases. V trimming: 4 bases; J trimming: 1 base; junction bases outside the gene matches: 7. The CDR3 has 18 residues. Per the germline V gene, CDR1 is ENHRY and CDR2 is SYGVKD. The CDR3 protein is CAISGWTSGTGNTGELFF. The CDR3 region has the DNA TGTGCCATCAGTGGATGGACTAGCGGGACCGGGAACACCGGGGAGCTGTTTTTT.

This sequence joins TRBV5-1 and TRBJ2-3, with 9 bases identical to TRBD2. The germline CDR1 and CDR2 sequences are SGHRS and YFSETQ. Losses at the gene ends were 5 bases for V and 4 bases for J; bases not matched to a gene: 5. This CDR3 region has 14 residues. The CDR3 reads CASRAGGLADTQYF. The CDR3 nucleotides are TGCGCCAGCAGGGCGGGGGGGCTTGCAGATACGCAGTATTTT. Supplemented by reference TRBV5-1 and TRBJ2-3, the full variable domain reads KAGVTQTPRYLIKTRGQQVTLSCSPISGHRSVSWYQQTPGQGLQFLFEYFSETQRNKGNFPGRFSGRQFSNSRSEMNVSTLELGDSALYLCASRAGGLADTQYFGPGTRLTVL.

This chain joins TRBV30 and TRBJ2-1; TRBD2 might be the D (5 bases). CDR3 length equals 12 residues. Germline V CDR1 and CDR2: GTSNPN, SVGIG (reference sequence). Trimming shortened V by 0 bases and J by 7 bases, and 7 bases separated the two germline ends. The CDR3 DNA reads as TGTGCCTGGAGTGTAACGGGGAATGAGCAGTTCTTC. It encodes CAWSVTGNEQFF.

This clone turned up a few times. CDR3 coding DNA: TGTGCCAGCCCGGTAGACAGGGGGGGATTAGACACTGAAGCTTTCTTT. It yields the protein CASPVDRGGLDTEAFF. The rearrangement uses TRBV5-8 and TRBJ1-1; 9 bases line up with TRBD1. The CDR3 spans 16 residues. CDR1 and CDR2 from the germline V gene are SGHTS and YDEGEE. V was pared by 7 bases and J by 3 bases, with 13 bases of the junction left unmatched. The entire variable domain, with the rest obtained from reference TRBV5-8 and TRBJ1-1, is as follows: EAGVTQSPTHLIKTRGQQATLRCSPISGHTSVYWYQQALGLGLQFLLWYDEGEERNRGNFPPRFSGRQFPNYSSELNVNALELEDSALYLCASPVDRGGLDTEAFFGQGTRLTVV.

The J gene is TRBJ2-1, the V gene TRBV9; 10 bases agree with TRBD1. Germline V CDR1 and CDR2: SGDLS, YYNGEE. The CDR3 loop spans 15 amino acids. Unmatched junction bases numbered 8, after V lost 6 bases and J lost 5 bases. CDR3 protein: CASTFTGQGNNEQFF. CDR3 bases: TGTGCCAGCACATTCACGGGACAGGGGAACAATGAGCAGTTCTTC.

This clone was counted a few times. The chain recombines TRBV7-7 with TRBJ1-3; D possibly corresponds to TRBD1 (6 bases). The ends were cut back, 5 bases at V and 0 bases at J, with 11 bases in the middle. The CDR3 extends over 15 amino acids. From germline, CDR1 is SSHAT and CDR2 FNYEAQ (reference sequence). CDR3 nucleotide sequence: TGTGCCAGCAGCCCGGACAGAAACTCTGGAAACACCATATATTTT. This encodes CASSPDRNSGNTIYF.

The rearrangement uses TRBV18 and TRBJ1-5; possible D gene TRBD1, 6 bases. Germline V gene data show CDR1 as KGHSH and CDR2 as LQKENI. The CDR3 runs 16 residues. V lost 3 bases and J 0 bases, leaving 12 bases between the germline ends. In DNA form, the CDR3 reads TGTGCCAGCTCACCGGGCTCAGGGGCTAGCAATCAGCCCCAGCATTTT. Translating it yields CASSPGSGASNQPQHF.

This chain joins TRBV7-3 and TRBJ2-5, with 8 bases aligning to TRBD2. Germline lookup yields CDR1 SGHTA and CDR2 FQGTGA. With V trimmed by 1 base and J by 5 bases, 15 bases remained unmatched. The CDR3 consists of 18 residues. Written as DNA, the CDR3 is TGTGCCAGCAGCTTAATCCCCGGGGGGGCAAACCAAGCGGAGACCCAGTACTTC. Translation: CASSLIPGGANQAETQYF.

In DNA, the CDR3 is TGTGCCAGCAGCTTGCAGCAGGGCATCACTGAAGCTTTCTTT. This encodes CASSLQQGITEAFF. The J gene is TRBJ1-1, the V gene TRBV5-5; tentatively, D is TRBD1 (5 bases). Germline V gives CDR1 SGHKS, CDR2 YYEKEE (reference sequence). The V and J ends lost 1 base and 4 bases respectively, with 11 bases between them. The CDR3 extends over 14 amino acids.

The rearrangement links TRBV18 to TRBJ1-6; 8 bases fit TRBD1. The CDR3 has 15 residues. Germline V CDR1 and CDR2: KGHSH, LQKENI. Trimming cost V 3 bases and J 9 bases; bases outside gene matches: 7. The CDR3: CASSPPAGGTSPLHF. The CDR3 DNA reads as TGTGCCAGCTCACCTCCGGCAGGGGGCACTTCACCCCTCCACTTT.

The CDR3 sequence: CATRDNDNSPLHF. CDR3 DNA sequence: TGTGCCACCCGGGACAACGATAATTCACCCCTCCACTTT. This rearrangement joins TRBV2 to TRBJ1-6; D is perhaps TRBD1 (6 bases). The CDR3 sequence is 13 residues long. In germline, CDR1 is SNHLY, CDR2 FYNNEI. V was trimmed by 10 bases and J by 5 bases, leaving 12 bases between them.

The V and J genes are TRBV7-9 and TRBJ1-2; D ambiguous. The CDR3 is 15 amino acids. Germline V CDR1 and CDR2: SEHNR, FQNEAQ (reference sequence). V was shortened by 0 bases and J by 8 bases, with 16 bases between the two germline ends. CDR3 amino acids: CASSLAEGSGAGYTF. In DNA, the CDR3 is TGTGCCAGCAGCTTAGCGGAGGGCTCTGGAGCAGGCTACACCTTC.

The chain is built from TRBV11-2 and TRBJ2-7, with D unresolved. Germline CDR1 reads SGHAT; CDR2 reads FQNNGV. The ends were cut back, 1 base at V and 0 bases at J, with 10 bases in the middle. The CDR3 runs to 15 residues. CDR3 in amino acids: CASSLGRRSSYEQYV. CDR3 sequence (DNA): TGTGCCAGCAGCTTAGGCCGGCGGAGCTCCTACGAGCAGTACGTC.

This chain uses TRBV5-1 with TRBJ2-3; TRBD1 aligns across 9 bases. Germline-derived CDR1 and CDR2 are SGHRS and YFSETQ. This CDR3 has 17 amino acids. The V gene end was trimmed by 10 bases and the J gene end by 4 bases; junction bases not matched to a gene: 19. The CDR3 reads CARPTGLGDRASDTQYF. The DNA of the CDR3 is TGCGCCCGTCCTACCGGTTTGGGGGACAGGGCGTCAGATACGCAGTATTTT.

This clone was seen only once. The V gene is TRBV9, the J gene TRBJ2-4, with D uncertain. This CDR3 is 15 amino acids long. Germline V gene lookup returns CDR1 SGDLS and CDR2 YYNGEE. V dropped 2 bases and J dropped 0 bases, with 9 bases sitting between them. The CDR3 loop reads CASSVGPVAKNIQYF. The CDR3 DNA reads TGTGCCAGCAGCGTCGGGCCAGTAGCCAAAAACATTCAGTACTTC.

This clone was recorded a few times. The chain links TRBV6-5 to TRBJ1-2, with D possibly TRBD1 on 6 matching bases. This CDR3 region has 13 residues. Germline V lookup: CDR1 MNHEY, CDR2 SVGAGI. V was shortened by 6 bases and J by 2 bases, with 10 bases between the two germline ends. This chain's CDR3 is CASRIGQNYGYTF. The CDR3 DNA is TGTGCCAGCAGGATCGGACAGAACTATGGCTACACCTTC.